This section outlines one T cell receptor beta chain sequence together with its context. This sample is drawn from a study of blood T cell repertoires in COVID-19. Looking at the study overall: Both acute and convalescent COVID-19 samples were obtained from the United States, Italy and Spain. In each case, the material was cDNA or gDNA derived from T cells, B-cell-depleted T cells, or PBMCs.

Authors' data handling: Amplification of reference gene primers was used by the study to estimate nucleated cell counts. Generated by immunoSEQ multiplex PCR, the TCRdb table keeps only in-frame clones and is missing some. V and J calls and clone size are those listed in that table; D and trimming were worked out from the DNA. The data contain some 350,000 clones, around 90% of them singletons. The sample comprised peripheral blood. This clonotype originated in a human donor in a cohort sampled during active COVID-19.

Here the CDR3 reads CASSRPEETQYF. CDR3 DNA sequence: TGTGCCAGCAGCCGTCCAGAAGAGACCCAGTACTTC. The chain uses TRBV7-2 and TRBJ2-5; D call uncertain. Trimming took off 5 bases at V and 3 bases at J, with 7 bases between the two ends. CDR1 is SGHTA, CDR2 FQGNSA, per germline. The CDR3 is 12 amino acids.